This T cell receptor (beta chain) was profiled in a study of early T cells in non-severe SARS-CoV-2 infection. Study details: With bulk RNA from unsorted whole blood as input, sequencing yielded unpaired chains.

Study-level results: Comparison of clonotypes with VDJdb favored anti-spike CD8 responses while missing private and CD4 specificities.

A remark on this clonotype: Its antigen remains unknown.

As part of library construction, unique molecular identifiers were attached to individual cDNA molecules. TCRdb ran MiXCR on the 5' RACE reads and lists one entry per CDR3 protein. This sample yields 55,000 to 75,000 distinct CDR3 sequences, of which roughly 8% are seen a single time; approximately 3.6% belongs to the top ten. The germline gives CDR1 MNHEY, CDR2 SVGEGT. The CDR3 runs to 15 residues. The V end lost 7 bases, the J end lost 4 bases, and 17 bases lay between the germline ends. Sequences were obtained from whole blood. This sequence joins TRBV6-2 or TRBV6-3 and TRBJ2-1; TRBD2 is a possible D gene (7 bases). The receptor's source is an adult who was a healthcare worker with PCR-confirmed SARS-CoV-2 infection or an uninfected control (not recorded which). This CDR3 reads CASIKPRGAYNEQFF. The CDR3 DNA follows: TGTGCCAGCATCAAACCCCGGGGGGCGTACAATGAGCAGTTCTTC.